This T cell receptor (beta chain) comes out of a study of T cell responses to AZD1222 COVID-19 vaccine (dated by TCRdb to 2020 to 2022). General notes on the study: AZD1222 recipients with second doses at about 4 weeks or about 12 weeks were pooled, because spike-specific TCR depth and breadth did not differ between schedules. TCR sequencing covered fewer than 250 trial participants: roughly 200 given two doses of AZD1222 and 26 given two doses of MenACWY control vaccine. Trial participants were enrolled by age into subgroups of 18-55, 56-69 and 70-plus years, and approximately 150, 30 and 60 TCR-sequenced participants, respectively, were included in these subgroups. Summary of the overall study and its limitations: In the small 56-69-year group, the increase in depth fell short of significance, most likely because of low power. No day 14 peak-response samples were available, so repertoires were characterized only after the peak T cell response. Participants were mostly white British, with more females than males. The authors suggested clonal diversity may have been underestimated. Nearly half of unique spike-specific TCRs reportedly recognized epitopes outside regions mutated in the B.1.351 and B.1.1.7 variants. After two AZD1222 doses, spike-specific TCR breadth and depth were significantly higher than at day 0 and than in MenACWY recipients. Conclusions about previously exposed vaccinees are limited because only a handful of AZD1222 recipients were SARS-CoV-2 seropositive at baseline. The vaccine-associated CD4 TCRs covered the entire spike protein, and the dominant responses fell in regions 160-218 and 743-854.

The CDR3 regions of human TCRbeta chains were analyzed by immunosequencing. The authors' pipeline ran thus. TCRs in the repertoires were compared against a reference library of SARS-CoV-2-specific TCRs that had been generated with the MIRA antigen-specificity platform. Breadth meant the fraction of unique TCRs that were SARS-CoV-2-associated, whereas depth meant the fraction of total T cells that were SARS-CoV-2-associated. Using the MIRA data, each spike-specific TCR was mapped to the spike region that the TCR reacts to and placed in a CD4 or CD8 class. Log10-transformed breadth and depth values were compared by one-way ANOVA with Sidak's multiple comparisons tests. TCRdb obtained this table from immuneACCESS and retained in-frame rearrangements with V and J assigned. These tables miss some clones; where compared with another copy, unresolved V genes account for less than half of the shortfall, and the remainder is unexplained. For V, J and clone size, that table is used; D and trimming come from the DNA. Present in this sample are 130,000 or so clones, approximately 83% of which were seen just once. Of the sample, 9.4% is held by the ten largest clones.

What the time point label conveys for this sample: baseline before first vaccination. Vaccinee samples came from UK trials COV001 and COV002, including a single-blind randomized controlled phase 2/3 trial of AZD1222 (ChAdOx1 nCoV-19) in healthy adults. For TCRbeta chain sequencing, PBMC samples from trial participants were taken at day 0 and at day 28 after the second dose. Regarding this clone: Its antigen remains unidentified. No base qualities exist here, and no much larger clone lies one base off it.

V and J are trimmed by 3 bases and 10 bases, and the gene matches miss 4 bases of the junction. For CDR1 and CDR2, the germline V gene lists LGHNA and YNFKEQ. From the cysteine through the phenylalanine, the CDR3 covers 15 amino acids. CDR3 DNA only is kept here, 45 bases in frame from base 1. The input for sequencing was peripheral blood, taken on day 0 of AZD1222 vaccination. The receptor was isolated from an adult in good health. The rearranged segments are TRBV4-2 and TRBJ2-3; 16 of the junction bases match TRBD2. The DNA sequence is as follows: TGTGCCAGCAGCCAGGGACTAGCGGGGGGGCGGCCGCAGTATTTT. This is translated as CASSQGLAGGRPQYF.